The T cell receptor (beta chain) under discussion was sequenced for a study of tumor and adjacent non-tumor tissue in lung cancer. No cell sorting was done before RNA was extracted from the tissue. Note on this clonotype: The junction shows a germline mismatch at one end, possibly a read error.

TCRbeta libraries were built with three rounds of nested PCR, modified from ARM-PCR. Using its own MiXCR run on the multiplex PCR reads, TCRdb lists one record per CDR3 protein. The sample carries more than 75,000 distinct CDR3 sequences, under 70% recorded once. The CDR3 consists of 15 residues. This clonotype was sampled from a woman aged 70 to 79 with non-small cell lung cancer. The sample consisted of lung tumor tissue. The V and J genes are TRBV12-3 or TRBV12-4 and TRBJ2-1; 7 bases are shared with TRBD1. The CDR3 DNA sequence: TGTGCTAGCAGTCCAGACAGGGTGGGCTACAATGAGCAGTTCTTC. As protein: CASSPDRVGYNEQFF.